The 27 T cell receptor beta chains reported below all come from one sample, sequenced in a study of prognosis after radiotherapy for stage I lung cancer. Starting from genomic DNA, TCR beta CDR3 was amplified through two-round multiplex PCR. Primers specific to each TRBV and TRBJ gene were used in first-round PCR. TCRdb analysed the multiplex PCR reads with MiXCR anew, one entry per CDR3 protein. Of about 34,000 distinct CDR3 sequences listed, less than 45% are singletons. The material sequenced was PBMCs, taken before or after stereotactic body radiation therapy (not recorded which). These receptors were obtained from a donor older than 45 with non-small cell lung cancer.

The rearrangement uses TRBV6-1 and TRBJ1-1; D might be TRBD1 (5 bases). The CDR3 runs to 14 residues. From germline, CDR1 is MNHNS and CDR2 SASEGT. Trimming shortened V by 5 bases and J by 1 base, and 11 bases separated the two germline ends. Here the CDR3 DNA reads TGTGCCAGCAGTCTCCTCGACAGGAACACTGAAGCTTTCTTT. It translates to CASSLLDRNTEAFF.

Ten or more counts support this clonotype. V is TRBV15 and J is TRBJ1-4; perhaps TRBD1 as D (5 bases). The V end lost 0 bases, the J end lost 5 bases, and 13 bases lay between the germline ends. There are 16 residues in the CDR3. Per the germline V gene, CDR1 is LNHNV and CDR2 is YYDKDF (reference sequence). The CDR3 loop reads CATSRDYGEGNEKLFF. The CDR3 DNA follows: TGTGCCACCAGCAGAGATTACGGGGAGGGGAATGAAAAACTGTTTTTT.

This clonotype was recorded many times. CDR3 bases: TGTGCCAGCAGCTTGGGAGGACTTGATGGGGTCAGAGGCTACACCTTC. Its translation is CASSLGGLDGVRGYTF. The gene calls are TRBV5-4 and TRBJ1-2; D unclear. Germline assignment: CDR1 SGHNT and CDR2 YYREEE (reference sequence). The CDR3 has 16 amino acids. V was shortened by 0 bases and J by 8 bases, with 20 bases between the two germline ends.

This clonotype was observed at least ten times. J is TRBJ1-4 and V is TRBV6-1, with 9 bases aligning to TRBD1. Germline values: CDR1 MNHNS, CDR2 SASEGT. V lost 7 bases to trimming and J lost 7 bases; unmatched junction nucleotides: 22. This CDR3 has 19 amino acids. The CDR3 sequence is CASTTRDRAMGATGEKLFF. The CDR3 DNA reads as TGTGCCAGCACCACTCGGGACAGGGCAATGGGGGCCACGGGTGAAAAACTGTTTTTT.

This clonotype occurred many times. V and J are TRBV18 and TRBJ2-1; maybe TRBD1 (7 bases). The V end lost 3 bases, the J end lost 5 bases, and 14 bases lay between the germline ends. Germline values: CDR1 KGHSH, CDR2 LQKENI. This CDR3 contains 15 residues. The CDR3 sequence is CASSPTRGVDNEQFF. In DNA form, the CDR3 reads TGTGCCAGCTCACCGACCAGGGGGGTCGACAATGAGCAGTTCTTC.

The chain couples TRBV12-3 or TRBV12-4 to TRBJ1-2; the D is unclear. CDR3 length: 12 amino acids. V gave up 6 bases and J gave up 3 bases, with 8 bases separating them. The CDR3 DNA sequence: TGTGCCAGCAGAGGCAATGACTATGGCTACACCTTC. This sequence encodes CASRGNDYGYTF.

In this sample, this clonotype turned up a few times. The CDR3 loop is CATSERAIDTQYF. The CDR3 coding sequence is TGTGCCACCAGTGAGCGGGCTATAGATACGCAGTATTTT. The chain links TRBV24-1 to TRBJ2-3; possible D gene TRBD2, 5 bases. Per germline, CDR1 KGHDR and CDR2 SFDVKD. The V end was cut by 4 bases, the J end by 5 bases, with 9 bases between. The CDR3 consists of 13 residues.

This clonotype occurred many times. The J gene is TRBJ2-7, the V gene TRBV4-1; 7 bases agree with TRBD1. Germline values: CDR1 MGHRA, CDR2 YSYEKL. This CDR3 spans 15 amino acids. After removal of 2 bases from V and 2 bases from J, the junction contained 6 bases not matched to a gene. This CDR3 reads CASSQSLTGAYEQYF. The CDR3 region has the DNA TGCGCCAGCAGCCAATCGTTAACAGGGGCCTACGAGCAGTACTTC.

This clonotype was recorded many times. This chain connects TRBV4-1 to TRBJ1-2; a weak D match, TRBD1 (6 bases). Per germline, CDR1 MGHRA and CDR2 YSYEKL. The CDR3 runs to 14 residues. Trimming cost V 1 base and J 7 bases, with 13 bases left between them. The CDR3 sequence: CASSQVRKGGGYTF. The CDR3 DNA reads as TGCGCCAGCAGCCAAGTTAGGAAGGGGGGTGGCTACACCTTC.

CDR3 residues: CSAKCRSLGLQYF. The CDR3 DNA reads TGCAGTGCTAAGTGCAGGTCATTGGGATTGCAGTACTTC. This chain uses TRBV20-1 with TRBJ2-7; D is unclear. The germline V gene encodes CDR1 DFQATT and CDR2 SNEGSKA (reference sequence). CDR3 size: 13 residues. V was cut by 4 bases and J by 9 bases, with 19 bases left in between.

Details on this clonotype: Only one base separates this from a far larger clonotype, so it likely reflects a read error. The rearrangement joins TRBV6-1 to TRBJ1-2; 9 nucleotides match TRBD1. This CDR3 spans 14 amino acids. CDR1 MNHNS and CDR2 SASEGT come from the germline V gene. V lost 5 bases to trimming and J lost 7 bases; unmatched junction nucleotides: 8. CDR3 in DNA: TGTGCCAGCAGTCAAGAACAGGGGGCCTGTGGCTACACCTTC. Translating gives CASSQEQGACGYTF.

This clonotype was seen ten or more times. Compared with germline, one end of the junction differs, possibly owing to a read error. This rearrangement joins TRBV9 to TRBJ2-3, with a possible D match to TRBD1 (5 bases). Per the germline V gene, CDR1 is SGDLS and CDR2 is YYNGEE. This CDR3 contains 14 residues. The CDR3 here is CASSVGTGTHTQYF. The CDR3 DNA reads TGTGCCAGCAGCGTAGGAACAGGCACACATACGCAGTATTTT. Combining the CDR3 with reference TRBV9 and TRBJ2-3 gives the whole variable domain DSGVTQTPKHLITATGQRVTLRCSPRSGDLSVYWYQQSLDQGLQFLIQYYNGEERAKGNILERFSAQQFPDLHSELNLSSLELGDSALYFCASSVGTGTHTQYFGPGTRLTVL.

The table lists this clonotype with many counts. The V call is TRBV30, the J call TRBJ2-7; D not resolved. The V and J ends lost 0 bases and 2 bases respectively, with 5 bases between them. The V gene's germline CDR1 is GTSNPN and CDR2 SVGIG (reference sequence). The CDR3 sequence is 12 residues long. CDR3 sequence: CAWSVQPYEQYF. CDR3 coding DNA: TGTGCCTGGAGTGTCCAGCCCTACGAGCAGTACTTC. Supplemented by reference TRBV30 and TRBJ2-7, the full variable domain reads SQTIHQWPATLVQPVGSPLSLECTVEGTSNPNLYWYRQAAGRGLQLLFYSVGIGQISSEVPQNLSASRPQDRQFILSSKKLLLSDSGFYLCAWSVQPYEQYFGPGTRLTVT.

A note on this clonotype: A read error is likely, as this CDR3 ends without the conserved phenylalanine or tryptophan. In DNA form, the CDR3 reads TGTGCCAGTAGTCCTCGGTTATACAGGGTCGGTGCTATAGATTCACCCCTCCACCTT. Protein product: CASSPRLYRVGAIDSPLHL. The genes are TRBV19 and TRBJ1-6; TRBD1 might be the D (6 bases). CDR3 length: 19 amino acids. Trimming removed 5 bases from V and 8 bases from J, with 28 bases in between. CDR1 LNHDA and CDR2 SQIVND come from the germline V gene (reference sequence).

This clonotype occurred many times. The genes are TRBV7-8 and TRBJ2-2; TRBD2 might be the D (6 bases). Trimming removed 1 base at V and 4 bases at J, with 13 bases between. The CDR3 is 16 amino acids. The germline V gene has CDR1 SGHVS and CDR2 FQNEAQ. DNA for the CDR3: TGTGCCAGCAGCTTAGTCATAGGAGGGAGCACCGGGGAGCTGTTTTTT. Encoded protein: CASSLVIGGSTGELFF.

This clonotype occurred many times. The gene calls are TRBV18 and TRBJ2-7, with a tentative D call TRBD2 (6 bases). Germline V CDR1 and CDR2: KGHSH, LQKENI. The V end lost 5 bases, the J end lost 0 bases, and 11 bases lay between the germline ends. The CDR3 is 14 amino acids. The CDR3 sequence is CASSSTGLSYEQYF. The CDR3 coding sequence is TGTGCCAGCTCATCGACGGGACTCTCCTACGAGCAGTACTTC.

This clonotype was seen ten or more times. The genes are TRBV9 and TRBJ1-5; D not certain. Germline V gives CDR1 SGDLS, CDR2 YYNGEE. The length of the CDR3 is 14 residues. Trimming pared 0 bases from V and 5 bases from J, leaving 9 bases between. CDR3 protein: CASSVGQEYQPQHF. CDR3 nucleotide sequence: TGTGCCAGCAGCGTAGGGCAGGAGTATCAGCCCCAGCATTTT.

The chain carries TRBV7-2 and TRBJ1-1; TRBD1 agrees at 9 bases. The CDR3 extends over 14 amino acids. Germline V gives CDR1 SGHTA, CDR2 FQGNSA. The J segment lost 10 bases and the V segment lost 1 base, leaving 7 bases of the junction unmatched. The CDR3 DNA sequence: TGTGCCAGCAGCTTAGGTAGGGACAGGGCCCCAGCTTTCTTT. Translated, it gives CASSLGRDRAPAFF.

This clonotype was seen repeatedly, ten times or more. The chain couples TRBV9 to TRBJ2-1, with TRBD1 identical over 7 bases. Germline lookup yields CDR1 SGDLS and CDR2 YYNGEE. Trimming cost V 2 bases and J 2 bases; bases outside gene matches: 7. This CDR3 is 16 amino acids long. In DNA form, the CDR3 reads TGTGCCAGCAGCGTTTCTAAAGGGGGCGCCTACAATGAGCAGTTCTTC. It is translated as CASSVSKGGAYNEQFF.

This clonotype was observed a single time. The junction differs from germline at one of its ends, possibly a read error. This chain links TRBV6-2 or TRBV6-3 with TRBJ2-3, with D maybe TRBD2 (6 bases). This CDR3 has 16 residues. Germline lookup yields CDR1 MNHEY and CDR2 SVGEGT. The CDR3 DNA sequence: TGTGCCAGCAGTCCCTCGATAGCGGTGGGGGGAGATACTCAGTATTTT. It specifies CASSPSIAVGGDTQYF.

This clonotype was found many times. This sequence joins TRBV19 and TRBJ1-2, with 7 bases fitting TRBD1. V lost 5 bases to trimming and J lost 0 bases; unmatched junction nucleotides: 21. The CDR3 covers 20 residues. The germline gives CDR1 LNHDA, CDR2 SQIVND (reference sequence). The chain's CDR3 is CASSLGQVYWDKKANYGYTF. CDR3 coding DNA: TGTGCCAGTAGTCTCGGACAGGTATATTGGGATAAGAAAGCTAACTATGGCTACACCTTC.

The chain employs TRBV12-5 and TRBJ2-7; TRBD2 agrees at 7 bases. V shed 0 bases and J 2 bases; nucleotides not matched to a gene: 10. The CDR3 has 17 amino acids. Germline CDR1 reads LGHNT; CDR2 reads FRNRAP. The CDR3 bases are TGTGCTAGTGGTTTGGTACCCTACAGCGGGGATCCCTACGAGCAGTACTTC. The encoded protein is CASGLVPYSGDPYEQYF.

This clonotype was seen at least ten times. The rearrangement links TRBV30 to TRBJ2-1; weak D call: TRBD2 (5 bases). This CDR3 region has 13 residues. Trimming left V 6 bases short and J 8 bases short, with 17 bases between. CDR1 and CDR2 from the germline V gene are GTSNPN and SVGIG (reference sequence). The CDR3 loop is CACPTDGSYEQFF. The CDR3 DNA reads TGTGCCTGCCCCACTGATGGGAGCTATGAGCAGTTCTTC.

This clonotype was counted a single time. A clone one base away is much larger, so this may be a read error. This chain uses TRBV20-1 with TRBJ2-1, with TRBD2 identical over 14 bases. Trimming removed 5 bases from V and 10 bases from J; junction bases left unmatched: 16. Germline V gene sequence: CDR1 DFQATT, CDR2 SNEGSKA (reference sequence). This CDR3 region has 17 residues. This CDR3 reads CSASRLAGGTYNYEQFF. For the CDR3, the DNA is TGCAGTGCTTCCCGACTAGCGGGAGGGACATACAATTACGAGCAGTTCTTC.

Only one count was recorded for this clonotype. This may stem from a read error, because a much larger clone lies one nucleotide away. The CDR3 loop reads CSAPSGLAYEKLFF. CDR3 in DNA: TGCAGTGCTCCGTCAGGGCTGGCTTATGAAAAACTGTTTTTT. The V gene is TRBV20-1, the J gene TRBJ1-4; perhaps TRBD1 as D (5 bases). The CDR3 runs to 14 residues. V was clipped by 5 bases and J by 6 bases, with 16 bases between them. Germline CDR1 reads DFQATT; CDR2 reads SNEGSKA (reference sequence).

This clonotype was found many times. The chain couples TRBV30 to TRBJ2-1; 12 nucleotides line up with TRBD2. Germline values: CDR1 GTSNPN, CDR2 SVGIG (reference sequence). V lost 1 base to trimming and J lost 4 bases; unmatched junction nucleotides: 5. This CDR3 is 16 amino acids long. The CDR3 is CAWSAPSGGGYNEQFF. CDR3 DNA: TGTGCCTGGAGTGCCCCTAGCGGGGGGGGGTACAATGAGCAGTTCTTC.

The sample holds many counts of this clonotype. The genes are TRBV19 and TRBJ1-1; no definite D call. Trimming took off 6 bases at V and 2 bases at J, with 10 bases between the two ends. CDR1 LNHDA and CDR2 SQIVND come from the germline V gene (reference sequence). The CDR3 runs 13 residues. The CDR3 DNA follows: TGTGCCAGTAGGCTTGGTGGAAACACTGAAGCTTTCTTT. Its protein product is CASRLGGNTEAFF.